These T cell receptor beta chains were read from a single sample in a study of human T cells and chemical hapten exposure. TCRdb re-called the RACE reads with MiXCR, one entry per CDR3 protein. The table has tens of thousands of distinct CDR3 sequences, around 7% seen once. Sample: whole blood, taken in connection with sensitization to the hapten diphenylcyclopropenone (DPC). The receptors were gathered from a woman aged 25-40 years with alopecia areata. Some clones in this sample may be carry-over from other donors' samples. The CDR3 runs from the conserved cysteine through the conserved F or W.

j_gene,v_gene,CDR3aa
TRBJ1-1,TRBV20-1,CSASDGTGGWTEAFF
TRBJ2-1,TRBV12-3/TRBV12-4,CASTKTGSIPHNEQFF
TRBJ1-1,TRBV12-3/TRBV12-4,CASRDRGPYTEAFF
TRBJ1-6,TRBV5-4,CASSLDGGSYNSPLHF
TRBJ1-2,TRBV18,CASSRSHFGGHGYTF
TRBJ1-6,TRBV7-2,CASSLHSYNSPLHF
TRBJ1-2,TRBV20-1,CSATNRQENNYGYTF
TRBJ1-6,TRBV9,CASSVEGRDSPLHF
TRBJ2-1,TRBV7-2,CASSLEAGGQPQFF
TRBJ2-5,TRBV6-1,CASFQGKETQYF